The clone carrying this TCR beta chain has more than one count but fewer than ten. Its antigen is still unknown. The CDR3 contains 15 residues. The V segment lost 2 bases and the J segment 10 bases; nucleotides outside the gene matches: 8. Germline-derived CDR1 and CDR2 are MNHEY and SVGEGT. The entry originates in a study of T cell repertoires in cytomegalovirus infection. About the research overall: Both a matching HLA type and CMV infection were indicated by public TCR beta signatures.

TCRdb analysed the reads with MiXCR anew, one entry per CDR3 protein. The table includes more than 50,000 distinct CDR3 sequences, more than 25% detected once. This sequence was found in a human donor in good health (CMV status not recorded). Some clones in this sample may be carry-over from other donors' samples. Sample: PBMCs, sequenced either directly or after in vitro stimulation (not recorded which). J is TRBJ2-1 and V is TRBV6-2 or TRBV6-3, with 10 bases fitting TRBD2. The CDR3 sequence is CASSYEGTSEVEQFF. The CDR3 nucleotides read TGTGCCAGCAGTTACGAGGGGACTAGCGAGGTCGAGCAGTTCTTC.